The 14 T cell receptor beta chains below come from one sample, sequenced in a study of CD8+CD57+ T cells in acquired aplastic anemia. Selection for sequencing was limited to patients who had shown CD8+CD57+ cell expansion by flow cytometry. The template used for profiling TCR beta VDJ and CDR3 was genomic DNA. TCRdb re-analysed the reads in MiXCR, keeping a single row per CDR3 protein. The table lists about 120,000 distinct CDR3 sequences, less than 50% of them singletons. The sample was sorted CD4+, CD8+, or CD8+CD57+ T cells (not recorded which) from PBMCs. Receptors originate from a human donor with aplastic anemia.

This clonotype has ten or more counts. The rearrangement links TRBV25-1 to TRBJ1-1; D gene unclear. Trimming stripped 6 bases from V and 11 bases from J, with 13 bases between. Per the germline V gene, CDR1 is MGHDK and CDR2 is SYGVNS. This CDR3 contains 11 residues. CDR3 in DNA: TGTGCCAGCAGGGAAACAAACACCGCTTTCTTT. It yields the protein CASRETNTAFF. The full variable domain, completed using reference TRBV25-1 and TRBJ1-1, is EADIYQTPRYLVIGTGKKITLECSQTMGHDKMYWYQQDPGMELHLIHYSYGVNSTEKGDLSSESTVSRIRTEHFPLTLESARPSHTSQYLCASRETNTAFFGQGTRLTVV.

This clonotype was seen repeatedly, ten times or more. The J gene is TRBJ1-1, the V gene TRBV6-2 or TRBV6-3; 7 nucleotides match TRBD1. The J segment lost 1 base and the V segment lost 8 bases, leaving 4 bases of the junction unmatched. CDR3 size: 13 residues. Germline CDR1 and CDR2: MNHEY and SVGEGT. CDR3 sequence: CASSRGRNTEAFF. The CDR3 nucleotides read TGTGCCAGCTCCAGGGGGAGGAACACTGAAGCTTTCTTT.

In the case of this clonotype: Being one base from a much bigger clone, this may be a read error. The chain has TRBV5-1 and TRBJ2-3, with D possibly being TRBD1 or TRBD2 (5 bases each). Germline V gene lookup returns CDR1 SGHRS and CDR2 YFSETQ. This CDR3 has 13 residues. The CDR3 DNA sequence: TGCGCCAGCAGCCGTGAGGGGCCAGAAACGCAGTATTTT. Residues: CASSREGPETQYF.

This clonotype showed up many times. V usage is TRBV7-2 and J usage is TRBJ2-3, with 9 bases matching TRBD1. V shed 5 bases and J 4 bases; nucleotides not matched to a gene: 7. CDR3 size: 15 residues. CDR1 SGHTA and CDR2 FQGNSA come from the germline V gene. Here the CDR3 reads CASSATGGAADTQYF. The CDR3 coding sequence is TGTGCCAGCAGCGCTACAGGGGGCGCAGCAGATACGCAGTATTTT.

The sample holds many counts of this clonotype. The gene calls are TRBV18 and TRBJ2-7; unclear D gene. CDR1 is KGHSH and CDR2 is LQKENI in the germline V gene. This CDR3 has 13 amino acids. The germline V and J ends were trimmed by 2 bases and 3 bases, with 8 bases remaining between them. The CDR3 nucleotides are TGTGCCAGCTCACCAGGACCGAGCTACGAGCAGTACTTC. Translation: CASSPGPSYEQYF.

The sample holds many counts of this clonotype. The V and J genes are TRBV28 and TRBJ2-7, with no clear D. This CDR3 contains 11 residues. The V gene lost 7 bases and the J gene lost 4 bases, with 8 bases spanning the gap. Germline loops: CDR1 MDHEN, CDR2 SYDVKM. CDR3 amino acids: CASNARYEQYF. The CDR3 DNA reads TGTGCCAGCAATGCGAGGTACGAGCAGTACTTC.

This clonotype was detected ten times or more. This chain uses TRBV4-3 with TRBJ1-5; D is uncertain. The CDR3 runs to 13 residues. V was shortened by 2 bases and J by 4 bases, with 6 bases between the two germline ends. The germline CDR1 and CDR2 sequences are LGHNA and YSLEER. The CDR3 DNA sequence: TGCGCCAGCAGCCAAAATCTGAATCAGCCCCAGCATTTT. This gives the protein CASSQNLNQPQHF.

This clonotype was counted ten times or more. The rearrangement uses TRBV5-5 and TRBJ1-1; D might be TRBD1 (5 bases). V was trimmed by 4 bases and J by 11 bases, leaving 15 bases between them. Germline-derived CDR1 and CDR2 are SGHKS and YYEKEE (reference sequence). The CDR3 is 12 residues long. CDR3 region: CASSPLWGEAFF. CDR3 nucleotides: TGTGCCAGCAGCCCCTTGTGGGGGGAGGCTTTCTTT.

The chain uses TRBV19 and TRBJ2-3; no definite D call. V lost 2 bases to trimming and J lost 11 bases, with 14 bases between them. This CDR3 is 13 amino acids long. Germline V CDR1 and CDR2: LNHDA, SQIVND (reference sequence). This chain's CDR3 is CASSIRQNYEQYF. The CDR3 DNA is TGTGCCAGTAGTATACGGCAGAACTACGAGCAGTATTTT.

The chain uses TRBV7-9 and TRBJ2-7, with 12 positions matching TRBD1. The length of the CDR3 is 15 residues. Germline-derived CDR1 and CDR2 are SEHNR and FQNEAQ (reference sequence). The CDR3: CAPELGQGAGNEQYF. The CDR3 region has the DNA TGTGCACCGGAATTGGGACAGGGGGCTGGCAACGAGCAGTACTTC.

In the case of this clonotype: Relative to the germline gene, one junction end is altered; a read error may explain this. V and J are TRBV12-3 or TRBV12-4 and TRBJ1-1, with D unresolved. The CDR3 runs to 13 residues. The CDR3 nucleotides are TGTGCCGGCAGGTTGAGTGGGAACACTGAAGCTTTCTTT. It translates to CAGRLSGNTEAFF.

The sample holds many counts of this clonotype. V and J are TRBV6-2 or TRBV6-3 and TRBJ2-1; 7 nucleotides agree with TRBD1. The germline CDR1 and CDR2 sequences are MNHEY and SVGEGT. This CDR3 has 16 amino acids. V trimming: 4 bases; J trimming: 3 bases; junction bases outside the gene matches: 9. CDR3 region: CASSFPRQGFYNEQFF. In DNA form, the CDR3 reads TGTGCCAGCAGTTTTCCTCGACAGGGCTTCTACAATGAGCAGTTCTTC.

This clonotype was seen many times. The chain recombines TRBV2 with TRBJ2-1; TRBD2 might be the D (5 bases). Trimming left V 2 bases short and J 10 bases short, with 12 bases between. The CDR3 runs 13 residues. Looked up from germline, CDR1 is SNHLY and CDR2 is FYNNEI. The CDR3 region has the DNA TGTGCCAGCAGTGAACCCCTCGGGGTGGAGCAGTTCTTC. Translating it yields CASSEPLGVEQFF.

This clonotype was observed at least ten times. The gene calls are TRBV15 and TRBJ2-5; unclear D gene. V lost 3 bases, J lost 1 base, and 9 bases lay in between. CDR3 size: 14 residues. In germline, CDR1 is LNHNV, CDR2 YYDKDF (reference sequence). The CDR3 is CATSRGSSQETQYF. The CDR3 nucleotides read TGTGCCACCAGCAGGGGCTCCAGCCAAGAGACCCAGTACTTC.